The following is a T cell receptor beta chain sequence with its context. Its binding antigen is unknown. Within one base of it there is no much larger clone, and no base qualities were kept. Trimming costs V 0 bases and J 1 base, and their ends lie 10 bases apart. From cysteine to phenylalanine, the CDR3 is 16 amino acids long. The DNA shown is the 48-base CDR3, in frame from base 1. CDR1 is given as SGHRS and CDR2 as YFSETQ, both from the germline V gene. Unstimulated PBMCs, after thawing, were stained for CD3, CD4 and CD8 and then FACS-sorted into CD3+CD4+ and CD3+CD8+ populations. Each of the 8 studied subjects was randomized to immunosuppression withdrawal. The Qiagen DNeasy Blood and Tissue Kit was used for isolation of genomic DNA. This sample stems from a study of T cell clones after liver transplantation (dated by TCRdb to between 2018 and 2021). General notes on the study: The samples were obtained from ITN030ST, a randomized trial that attempted immunosuppression withdrawal within 2 years after liver transplantation. Three of the eight recipients were HCV-positive; the others were transplanted for non-autoimmune, non-viral indications. Third party-reactive TCRbeta sequences were also identified from pre-transplant MLRs to serve as an antigen-independent comparator for donor-reactive sequences. Blood samples were taken pre-transplant, pre-randomization before withdrawal, and post-randomization after full withdrawal or failed withdrawal. The studied cohort comprised 8 liver transplant recipients, 3 classified as tolerant and 5 as non-tolerant. Subjects received no induction therapy and standard immunosuppression until randomization at 12-24 months post-transplant. After a pre-transplant mixed lymphocyte reaction, TCRbeta sequencing was used to pinpoint donor-reactive T cell clones, which were subsequently tracked in post-transplant blood. Tolerance meant complete immunosuppression withdrawal for at least one year without liver enzymes rising beyond twice the upper limit of normal.

Results and caveats for the whole study, not just this receptor: When repertoire turnover was taken into account, detection of donor-reactive sequences was significantly reduced in 7 of 8 subjects for CD4 and in 8 of 8 subjects for CD8. A significant post-transplant decrease in circulating donor-reactive CD4 TCRbeta sequences was observed in most of the 8 subjects, irrespective of tolerance or HCV status. Because of small, heterogeneous patient numbers and non-standardized post-transplant time points, the conclusions were only preliminary. Low numbers of available donor cells limited the measurable donor-reactive repertoire in a couple of subjects. Without allograft tissue specimens, donor-reactive T cells may have migrated into the graft rather than being deleted. Donor-reactive sequences declined more than third party-reactive ones, suggesting partial antigen-specific deletion unrelated to withdrawal success.

Frozen genomic DNA underwent high-throughput TCRbeta CDR3 sequencing by immunoSEQ, including PCR amplification, mapping, bias correction and internal controls. Regarding the original processing steps: Productive rearrangements were kept, and unique TCRbeta sequences were defined by CDR3 nucleotide sequence plus V and J gene. For a sequence to be called donor-reactive, it needed a frequency of at least 0.01% and at least 5-fold expansion in CFSE-low cells compared with unstimulated pre-transplant cells. To ensure at least 90% detection power, minimum frequency thresholds were set for each subject based on that subject's lowest-template unstimulated sample. Jensen-Shannon divergence between the top 1000 TCRbeta sequences post-transplant and pre-transplant was used to measure repertoire turnover. Changes in detection of donor-reactive sequences were assessed with two-sided Fisher's exact tests. The immuneACCESS repertoire file appears here via TCRdb, limited to in-frame rearrangements. These files lack a portion of the clones; in checked studies, under half of the deficit traces to unresolved V genes, and the cause of the others is not known. The DNA was the basis for D and trimming; V, J and clone size are from that table. The table for this sample lists 95,000 to 130,000 clones; approximately 90% of them were counted only once. In total, the top ten clones hold around 0.8% of the sample.

Sequenced here: CD4+ T cells from blood, sampled 12 months after liver transplant. The chain is encoded by TRBV5-1 joined to TRBJ1-4, with a tentative D gene TRBD1 over 6 matching bases. The clonotype originates from a human patient who received a liver transplant. After a transplant, some T cells may be the graft donor's own cells. This receptor has the CDR3 CASSLGARGTNEKLFF. The sequenced DNA is TGCGCCAGCAGCTTGGGGGCCAGGGGAACTAATGAAAAACTGTTTTTT.